This entry describes one T cell receptor (beta chain). What it recognizes is unknown. The data stem from a study of cytomegalovirus exposure and HLA in healthy donors. This CDR3 is built from 15 residues. Germline loops: CDR1 SGHRS, CDR2 YFSETQ. V was trimmed by 4 bases and J by 4 bases, leaving 15 bases between them. Primers for the PCR totalled 60 Vbeta and 13 Jbeta. Authors' methods: A later analysis counted about 80 million unique TCR beta chains, around 12 million shared. Clones were read by immunoSEQ multiplex PCR, and TCRdb kept only the in-frame ones, dropping some. The DNA was the basis for D and trimming; V, J and clone size are from that table. The top ten hold less than 2.5% of the sample, which has some 160,000 clones, about two thirds seen once. Findings of the study overall: It was reported that TCR beta sequences correctly inferred the HLA-A and HLA-B alleles for most subjects.

Input material: PBMCs. The chain employs TRBV5-1 and TRBJ1-3; D perhaps matches TRBD1 (6 bases). The clonotype comes from a man in his forties in good health and CMV-seronegative. CDR3 sequence reads: CASSPGGARGNTIYF. The CDR3 DNA reads TGCGCCAGCAGCCCGGGGGGCGCGAGGGGAAACACCATATATTTT.